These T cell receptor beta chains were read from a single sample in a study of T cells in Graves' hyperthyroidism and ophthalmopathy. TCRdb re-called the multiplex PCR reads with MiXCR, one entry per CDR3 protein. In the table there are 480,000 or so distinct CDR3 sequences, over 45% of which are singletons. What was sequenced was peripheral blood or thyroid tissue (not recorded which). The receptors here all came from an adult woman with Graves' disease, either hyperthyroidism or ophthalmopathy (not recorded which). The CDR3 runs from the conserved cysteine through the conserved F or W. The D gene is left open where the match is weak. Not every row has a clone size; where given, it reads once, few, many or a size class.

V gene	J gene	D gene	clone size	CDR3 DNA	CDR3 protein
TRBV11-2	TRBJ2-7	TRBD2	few	TGTGCCAGCAGTTACGGCGGGAGGTCCTACGAGCAGTACTTC	CASSYGGRSYEQYF
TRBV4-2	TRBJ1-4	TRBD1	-	TGTGCCAGCAGCCAAAGGGGGCGGAGAGTCCGTAATGAAAAACTGTTTTTT	CASSQRGRRVRNEKLFF
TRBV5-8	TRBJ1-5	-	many	TGTGCCAGCAGCTTGTTTACTGGGGGCAATCAGCCCCAGCATTTT	CASSLFTGGNQPQHF
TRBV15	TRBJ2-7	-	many	TGTGCCACCAGCAGAGGTGGGGTGCAGGGGACCTACGAGCAGTACTTC	CATSRGGVQGTYEQYF
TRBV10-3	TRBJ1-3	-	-	TGTGCCATCAGTCAAGACACTGGAAACACCATATATTTT	CAISQDTGNTIYF
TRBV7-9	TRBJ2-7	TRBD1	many	TGTGCCAGCAGCTTAGCCGCCCGACAGGGGATAAACTCCTACGAGCAGTACTTC	CASSLAARQGINSYEQYF
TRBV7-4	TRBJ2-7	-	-	TGTGCCAGCACTGGGACCCGGGGGACCTACGAGCAGTACTTC	CASTGTRGTYEQYF
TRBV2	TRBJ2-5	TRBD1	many	TGTGCCAGCAGTCCACAGGGGGCCGGGGAGACCCAGTACTTC	CASSPQGAGETQYF
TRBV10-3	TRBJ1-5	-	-	TGTGCCATCAGTGAGCTCGGGGGCTCGGGCAATCAGCCCCAGCATTTT	CAISELGGSGNQPQHF
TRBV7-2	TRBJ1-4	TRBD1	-	TGTGCCAGCAGCCCTGGACAGGAGGCATATATTGAAAAACTGTTTTTT	CASSPGQEAYIEKLFF
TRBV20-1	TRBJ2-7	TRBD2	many	TGCAGTGGGGCGGGGGATGCCCCCTACGAGCAGTACTTC	CSGAGDAPYEQYF
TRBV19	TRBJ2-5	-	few	TGTGCCAGTAGTTTTAGGACAGACCAAGAGACCCAGTACTTC	CASSFRTDQETQYF
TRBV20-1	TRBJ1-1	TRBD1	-	TGCAGTGCCGACAGGGGGCGGGAGACTGAAGCTTTCTTT	CSADRGRETEAFF
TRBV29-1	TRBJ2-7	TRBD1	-	TGCAGCGTTGATGGCAGGGGGAGAGAGCAGTACTTC	CSVDGRGREQYF
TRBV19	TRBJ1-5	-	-	TGTGCCAGTAGTACCAGCGGCCAGTCCCAGCATTTT	CASSTSGQSQHF
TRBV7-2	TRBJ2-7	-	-	TGTGCCAGCAGCTTTATTTCCGGGAGAGTTCAGTCCTACGAGCAGTACTTC	CASSFISGRVQSYEQYF
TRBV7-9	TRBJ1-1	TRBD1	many	TGTGCCAGCAGCAGGGACAGGGGGCTTACTGAAGCTTTCTTT	CASSRDRGLTEAFF
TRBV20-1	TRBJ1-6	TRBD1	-	TGCAGTGCTCGGGACAGGGGGCCGAATTCACCCCTCCACTTT	CSARDRGPNSPLHF